A selection of T cell receptor beta chains follows, all from one sample in a study of blood T cells in healthy people across ages. TCRdb processed the 5' RACE reads anew with MiXCR; each CDR3 protein has one entry. The sample lists hundreds of thousands of distinct CDR3 sequences, roughly 43% occurring once. The sequenced sample was blood. Every receptor here comes from a man older than 75 in good health. Each CDR3 is given with its conserved first and last residue. Fields, in order: CDR3 DNA, CDR3 protein, J gene, D gene, V gene, clone size. D genes are given only for firm matches. Rows give clone size only sometimes, using once, few, many, or a class for an expanded clone.

CDR3 DNA: TGTGCCAGCAGTTACTCGACAGCGAACACCATATATTTT
CDR3 protein: CASSYSTANTIYF
J gene: TRBJ1-3
D gene: .
V gene: TRBV6-7
clone size: .

CDR3 DNA: TGTGCCAGCAGCCAAGAACTAAGGGGGAGCGAGCAGTTCTTC
CDR3 protein: CASSQELRGSEQFF
J gene: TRBJ2-1
D gene: .
V gene: TRBV14
clone size: .

CDR3 DNA: TGTGCCAGCAAAAGGGGGTACAGCTCCTACGAGCAGTACTTC
CDR3 protein: CASKRGYSSYEQYF
J gene: TRBJ2-7
D gene: .
V gene: TRBV5-8
clone size: .

CDR3 DNA: TGCGCCAGCAGCTTGGAGAGGGGGGACGGCGAGCAGTACTTC
CDR3 protein: CASSLERGDGEQYF
J gene: TRBJ2-7
D gene: .
V gene: TRBV5-1
clone size: .

CDR3 DNA: TGCGCCAGCGGCTTTGTTAGCGAAAGTGTATATGAGCAGTTCTTC
CDR3 protein: CASGFVSESVYEQFF
J gene: TRBJ2-1
D gene: .
V gene: TRBV5-1
clone size: .

CDR3 DNA: TGTGCCAGCAGAGGGGCGCTGGGCACCGGGGAGCTGTTTTTT
CDR3 protein: CASRGALGTGELFF
J gene: TRBJ2-2
D gene: .
V gene: TRBV7-6
clone size: .

CDR3 DNA: TGTGCCACCCGAAATGATCGGAATGAGCAGTTCTTC
CDR3 protein: CATRNDRNEQFF
J gene: TRBJ2-1
D gene: .
V gene: TRBV10-3
clone size: .

CDR3 DNA: TGCAGCGTTACTGATTCGAACACCGGGGAGCTGTTTTTT
CDR3 protein: CSVTDSNTGELFF
J gene: TRBJ2-2
D gene: .
V gene: TRBV29-1
clone size: many

CDR3 DNA: TGTGCCAGCAGTCCCGAGGGGGGGGCTTCGGGTGAGCAGTTCTTC
CDR3 protein: CASSPEGGASGEQFF
J gene: TRBJ2-1
D gene: .
V gene: TRBV2
clone size: .

CDR3 DNA: TGTGCCAACACTCAAGGTGCAGGGTCGGCCTACAATGAGCAGTTCTTC
CDR3 protein: CANTQGAGSAYNEQFF
J gene: TRBJ2-1
D gene: .
V gene: TRBV6-5
clone size: .

CDR3 DNA: TGTGCCAGCAGCCCTGCATTAAGCGGGAGGCTTCAAGAGACCCAGTACTTC
CDR3 protein: CASSPALSGRLQETQYF
J gene: TRBJ2-5
D gene: TRBD2
V gene: TRBV14
clone size: .

CDR3 DNA: TGCAAGGCAGGGGCCGGGGGGGATACGCAGTATTTT
CDR3 protein: CKAGAGGDTQYF
J gene: TRBJ2-3
D gene: .
V gene: TRBV20-1
clone size: .

CDR3 DNA: TGTGCCAGCAGCGATACAGGCTCCTATAATTCACCCCTCCACTTT
CDR3 protein: CASSDTGSYNSPLHF
J gene: TRBJ1-6
D gene: .
V gene: TRBV7-2
clone size: few

CDR3 DNA: TGTGCCAGCAGTTTGGCAGGTTCTAACTATGGCTACACCTTC
CDR3 protein: CASSLAGSNYGYTF
J gene: TRBJ1-2
D gene: .
V gene: TRBV12-3/TRBV12-4
clone size: few

CDR3 DNA: TGCGCCAGCCGCCCGACGTACACCGGGGAGCTGTTTTTT
CDR3 protein: CASRPTYTGELFF
J gene: TRBJ2-2
D gene: .
V gene: TRBV5-1
clone size: .

CDR3 DNA: TGTGCCAGTCACCCAGGAGCCGCCGGGGACACCATATATTTT
CDR3 protein: CASHPGAAGDTIYF
J gene: TRBJ1-3
D gene: .
V gene: TRBV19
clone size: .

CDR3 DNA: TGCGCCAGCAGCCAAGATCTCGGGACTAGCGGGGGCGTTCGTGAAGATACGCAGTATTTT
CDR3 protein: CASSQDLGTSGGVREDTQYF
J gene: TRBJ2-3
D gene: TRBD2
V gene: TRBV4-3
clone size: many

CDR3 DNA: TGTGCCAGCAGCCAAGTCCGGACTATAAAGGCTCAGCCCCAGCATTTT
CDR3 protein: CASSQVRTIKAQPQHF
J gene: TRBJ1-5
D gene: .
V gene: TRBV3-1
clone size: .

CDR3 DNA: TGTGCCAGCAGCCTTCGGGGAAGAGGCGGCACAGATACGCAGTATTTT
CDR3 protein: CASSLRGRGGTDTQYF
J gene: TRBJ2-3
D gene: .
V gene: TRBV7-2
clone size: .

CDR3 DNA: TGTGCCAGCAGTTACTTTGCGGGGCCCTACGAGCAGTACTTC
CDR3 protein: CASSYFAGPYEQYF
J gene: TRBJ2-7
D gene: .
V gene: TRBV6-5
clone size: few

CDR3 DNA: TGTGCCAGCAGTTTAACACAGGGAATTGAAGCTTTCTTT
CDR3 protein: CASSLTQGIEAFF
J gene: TRBJ1-1
D gene: .
V gene: TRBV12-3/TRBV12-4
clone size: few

CDR3 DNA: TGCGCCAGCAGCTCACTACAGGGGGAAGCAGATACGCAGTATTTT
CDR3 protein: CASSSLQGEADTQYF
J gene: TRBJ2-3
D gene: TRBD1
V gene: TRBV5-1
clone size: few

CDR3 DNA: TGTGCCAGCAGCCAAAGTGGGATCAAGGGTGAGCAGTTCTTC
CDR3 protein: CASSQSGIKGEQFF
J gene: TRBJ2-1
D gene: .
V gene: TRBV3-1
clone size: .

CDR3 DNA: TGCGCCAGCAGCCCGAACCCTGGTGCCAAATTTAACTACGAGCAGTACTTC
CDR3 protein: CASSPNPGAKFNYEQYF
J gene: TRBJ2-7
D gene: .
V gene: TRBV5-1
clone size: few

CDR3 DNA: TGCAGTGCTAGGCCGGGCAGCAAGAACACCGGGGAGCTGTTTTTT
CDR3 protein: CSARPGSKNTGELFF
J gene: TRBJ2-2
D gene: .
V gene: TRBV20-1
clone size: .

CDR3 DNA: TGTGCCAGCAGCTTCTACAGGGGTTTGTACCAAGAGACCCAGTACTTC
CDR3 protein: CASSFYRGLYQETQYF
J gene: TRBJ2-5
D gene: TRBD1
V gene: TRBV7-9
clone size: few

CDR3 DNA: TGTGCCAGCAGTTCAACGGGACCAAGGAACGAGCAGTACTTC
CDR3 protein: CASSSTGPRNEQYF
J gene: TRBJ2-7
D gene: .
V gene: TRBV28
clone size: many

CDR3 DNA: TGTGCCAGCACCCTCGGGGGAGCTGGACACAGTGAGCAGTTCTTC
CDR3 protein: CASTLGGAGHSEQFF
J gene: TRBJ2-1
D gene: .
V gene: TRBV11-2
clone size: .

CDR3 DNA: TGTGCCAGCAGCCAAGTAAACAACCAGGGGAATGAGCAGTACTTC
CDR3 protein: CASSQVNNQGNEQYF
J gene: TRBJ2-5
D gene: .
V gene: TRBV4-2
clone size: .

CDR3 DNA: TGCGCCAGCAGCGGCTCAAGTGGGCTTTTTGGGACCCAGTACTTC
CDR3 protein: CASSGSSGLFGTQYF
J gene: TRBJ2-5
D gene: .
V gene: TRBV5-1
clone size: .

CDR3 DNA: TGTGCCAGCAGTTTAGCATTACAGGGACATATGAATACGCAGTATTTT
CDR3 protein: CASSLALQGHMNTQYF
J gene: TRBJ2-3
D gene: .
V gene: TRBV12-3/TRBV12-4
clone size: many

CDR3 DNA: TGTGCCAGCATCCCCGGGTCGGCTAACTATGGCTACACCTTC
CDR3 protein: CASIPGSANYGYTF
J gene: TRBJ1-2
D gene: .
V gene: TRBV2
clone size: .

CDR3 DNA: TGTGCCAGCAGCCAAGGCGGGAGCACGGCTGGGGCCAACGTCCTGACTTTC
CDR3 protein: CASSQGGSTAGANVLTF
J gene: TRBJ2-6
D gene: TRBD2
V gene: TRBV3-1
clone size: .

CDR3 DNA: TGTGCCAGCTCCTCCGGGACACTGTACCAAGAGACCCAGTACTTC
CDR3 protein: CASSSGTLYQETQYF
J gene: TRBJ2-5
D gene: .
V gene: TRBV6-1
clone size: .

CDR3 DNA: TGTGCCAGCAGTTATACTAGCGGTAGCACAGATACGCAGTATTTT
CDR3 protein: CASSYTSGSTDTQYF
J gene: TRBJ2-3
D gene: TRBD2
V gene: TRBV6-2/TRBV6-3
clone size: .

CDR3 DNA: TGTGCCAGCAGCTTAGTTGGAGGCGTTAGCTCCTACAATGAGCAGTTCTTC
CDR3 protein: CASSLVGGVSSYNEQFF
J gene: TRBJ2-1
D gene: .
V gene: TRBV7-2
clone size: many

CDR3 DNA: TGCGCCAGCAGCTTGGGGACTAGCAGACAAGAGACCCAGTACTTC
CDR3 protein: CASSLGTSRQETQYF
J gene: TRBJ2-5
D gene: TRBD2
V gene: TRBV5-1
clone size: many

CDR3 DNA: TGTGCCAGCAGCGTGATCTCGGGGGTGGGGGAGCAGTACTTC
CDR3 protein: CASSVISGVGEQYF
J gene: TRBJ2-7
D gene: .
V gene: TRBV11-1
clone size: .

CDR3 DNA: TGTGCCAGCAGCTTGCCTAGCGGGGTATCGGGAGTTAGCACAGATACGCAGTATTTT
CDR3 protein: CASSLPSGVSGVSTDTQYF
J gene: TRBJ2-3
D gene: TRBD2
V gene: TRBV7-8
clone size: .

CDR3 DNA: TGCAGCGTTGAAGATTCTACCGGGGAGCCCCAGCATTTT
CDR3 protein: CSVEDSTGEPQHF
J gene: TRBJ1-5
D gene: .
V gene: TRBV29-1
clone size: few

CDR3 DNA: TGTGCCAGCAGCCGGGGGGGGCAGGAGACCCAGTACTTC
CDR3 protein: CASSRGGQETQYF
J gene: TRBJ2-5
D gene: TRBD2
V gene: TRBV7-9
clone size: many

CDR3 DNA: TGTGCCATCAGTGAGTCGGCACAGGGGGGCTACGAGCAGTACTTC
CDR3 protein: CAISESAQGGYEQYF
J gene: TRBJ2-7
D gene: TRBD1
V gene: TRBV10-3
clone size: .

CDR3 DNA: TGTGCCAGCAGCTGGACAGGGAGTCCTACCACTGAAGCTTTCTTT
CDR3 protein: CASSWTGSPTTEAFF
J gene: TRBJ1-1
D gene: TRBD1
V gene: TRBV7-2
clone size: .

CDR3 DNA: TGTGCCAGCAGTTTAAGCCTACGCACAGATACGCAGTATTTT
CDR3 protein: CASSLSLRTDTQYF
J gene: TRBJ2-3
D gene: .
V gene: TRBV12-3/TRBV12-4
clone size: .

CDR3 DNA: TGCGCCAGTAGAGAGCGCGGGGGGTCGGGGGAGCAGTACTTC
CDR3 protein: CASRERGGSGEQYF
J gene: TRBJ2-5
D gene: TRBD2
V gene: TRBV10-2
clone size: few

CDR3 DNA: TGTGCCAGCAGCCTCTTTGGTCCGAGACAAGAGACCCAGTACTTC
CDR3 protein: CASSLFGPRQETQYF
J gene: TRBJ2-5
D gene: .
V gene: TRBV12-3/TRBV12-4
clone size: .

CDR3 DNA: TGCAGTGCTAGAGGGACTAGCGGGGGCTACGAGCAGTACTTC
CDR3 protein: CSARGTSGGYEQYF
J gene: TRBJ2-7
D gene: TRBD2
V gene: TRBV20-1
clone size: few

CDR3 DNA: TGCGCCAGCAGCTTATCAAACAACAGGGGCGGTCAGTACTTC
CDR3 protein: CASSLSNNRGGQYF
J gene: TRBJ2-5
D gene: TRBD1
V gene: TRBV5-1
clone size: .

CDR3 DNA: TGTGCCAGCAGCGTAGCGTACGACGAGACCCAGTACTTC
CDR3 protein: CASSVAYDETQYF
J gene: TRBJ2-5
D gene: .
V gene: TRBV7-2
clone size: .

CDR3 DNA: TGTGCCAGCAGCCGGGGACAGTTAACAGATACGCAGTATTTT
CDR3 protein: CASSRGQLTDTQYF
J gene: TRBJ2-3
D gene: TRBD1
V gene: TRBV7-9
clone size: .

CDR3 DNA: TGCGCCAGCAGAAGACAGGAGAGAGGGGTTAATGAAAAACTGTTTTTT
CDR3 protein: CASRRQERGVNEKLFF
J gene: TRBJ1-4
D gene: .
V gene: TRBV7-8
clone size: .

CDR3 DNA: TGTGCCAGCAGTCCTACAGGGGCGGGGTATGGCTACACCTTC
CDR3 protein: CASSPTGAGYGYTF
J gene: TRBJ1-2
D gene: TRBD1
V gene: TRBV12-3/TRBV12-4
clone size: .

CDR3 DNA: TGTGCCAGCAGCTTAAGGATGGGGCCAGATACGCAGTATTTT
CDR3 protein: CASSLRMGPDTQYF
J gene: TRBJ2-3
D gene: .
V gene: TRBV7-6
clone size: few

CDR3 DNA: TGTGCCAGCAGCCAGGCTAGCGGGGGGGTGACCACAGATACGCAGTATTTT
CDR3 protein: CASSQASGGVTTDTQYF
J gene: TRBJ2-3
D gene: TRBD2
V gene: TRBV3-1
clone size: few